This T cell receptor (beta chain) was captured in a study of spatial heterogeneity in lung cancer. TCRdb re-called the 5' RACE reads with MiXCR, one entry per CDR3 protein. The sample lists more than 5,500 distinct CDR3 sequences; almost 5% were seen once. Study-level results: Counts that tracked tumor mutation counts were those of expanded intratumoral alpha and beta TCRs.

By proportion, this clonotype is medium-sized. Its target is unknown. Trimming cost V 6 bases and J 5 bases, with 11 bases left between them. The CDR3 contains 12 residues. Germline V gives CDR1 LNHDA, CDR2 SQIVND (reference sequence). Regarding time point: sample taken at primary tumor resection. The chain has TRBV19 and TRBJ2-7; tentative D call: TRBD2 (5 bases). The origin of this receptor is a male donor with early-stage non-small cell lung cancer. Sequenced material: lung tumor tissue, taken at surgery. The CDR3 reads CASSPDGNEQYF. The CDR3 coding sequence is TGTGCCAGTAGCCCTGACGGGAACGAGCAGTACTTC.